The source of this T cell receptor beta chain is a study of cytomegalovirus exposure and HLA in healthy donors. For this clone: Its antigen is still unknown.

Primers: 60 Vbeta forward and 13 Jbeta reverse. Using immunoSEQ multiplex PCR, the repertoire was profiled, and TCRdb retains in-frame clones only, with some absent. The profile shows under 150,000 clones, around 85% of them singletons. The germline CDR1 and CDR2 sequences are SGHDN and FVKESK. CDR3 size: 15 residues. The study, taken as a whole, reports: At a 0.05 false discovery rate, a later analysis found over 15,000 TCR beta sequences to be associated with HLA alleles. Later analysis associated a missense DCLRE1C variant with TCR beta V- and J-gene trimming.

The material sequenced was PBMCs. This TCR was recovered from a woman aged 25-40 years in good health and CMV-seropositive. V usage is TRBV14 and J usage is TRBJ2-5; the D gene is possibly TRBD2 (5 bases). The J call may not be correct, given that the DNA end is closer to TRBJ2-7. CDR3 bases: TGTGCCAGCAGCCCCCTTGGCGGGTTCAGCTACGAGCAGTACTTC. Amino acids: CASSPLGGFSYEQYF.